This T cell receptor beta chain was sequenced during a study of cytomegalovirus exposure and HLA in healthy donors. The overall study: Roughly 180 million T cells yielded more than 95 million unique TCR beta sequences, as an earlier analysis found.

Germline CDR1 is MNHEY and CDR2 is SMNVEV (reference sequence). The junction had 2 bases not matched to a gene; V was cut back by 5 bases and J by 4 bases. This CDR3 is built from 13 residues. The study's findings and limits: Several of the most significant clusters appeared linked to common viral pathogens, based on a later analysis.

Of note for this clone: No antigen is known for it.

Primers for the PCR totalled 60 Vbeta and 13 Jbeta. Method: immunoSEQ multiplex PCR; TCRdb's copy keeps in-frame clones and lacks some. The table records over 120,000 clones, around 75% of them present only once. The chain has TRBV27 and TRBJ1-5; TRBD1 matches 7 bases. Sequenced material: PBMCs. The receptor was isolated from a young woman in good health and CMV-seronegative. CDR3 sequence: CASSRDRNQPQHF. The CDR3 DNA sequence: TGTGCCAGCAGTCGGGACAGAAATCAGCCCCAGCATTTT.